The rows below give T cell receptor beta chains drawn from one sample of a study of vaccination and CD4 T cells after COVID-19. TCRdb analysed the PCR reads with MiXCR anew, one entry per CDR3 protein. The sample lists more than 9,500 distinct CDR3 sequences; around 30% were seen once. The antigens these receptors bind are not known. Sequencing used cultured CD4+ T cells from blood. The receptors were gathered from a human donor with COVID-19. CDR3s include the opening cysteine and the closing phenylalanine or tryptophan. A D gene is named only where the DNA matches it firmly. Clone sizes are given selectively: once, few, many, or a class where the clone is expanded.

few,NA,TRBJ2-5,TRBV7-9,CASSYRGGETQYF,TGTGCCAGCAGCTACCGAGGGGGAGAGACCCAGTACTTC
few,NA,TRBJ2-5,TRBV20-1,CSASRTRVGETQYF,TGCAGTGCTAGCAGGACAAGGGTCGGGGAGACCCAGTACTTC
NA,NA,TRBJ2-1,TRBV27,CASSPSMAGYNEQFF,TGTGCCAGCAGCCCTTCCATGGCTGGGTACAATGAGCAGTTCTTC
NA,NA,TRBJ2-5,TRBV19,CASRDGTLETQYF,TGTGCCAGTCGGGACGGGACTCTAGAGACCCAGTACTTC
few,NA,TRBJ1-5,TRBV5-6,CASSLVGASNQPQHF,TGTGCCAGCAGCTTGGTTGGTGCATCCAATCAGCCCCAGCATTTT
once,NA,TRBJ2-3,TRBV2,CARGFSTVRDTQYF,TGTGCCAGGGGGTTCAGTACGGTAAGAGATACGCAGTATTTT
few,NA,TRBJ2-7,TRBV7-6,CAGGFVRNEQYF,TGTGCCGGGGGGTTTGTCAGGAACGAGCAGTACTTC
NA,TRBD1,TRBJ1-4,TRBV20-1,CSAHAGTGDEKLFF,TGCAGTGCCCATGCCGGGACAGGGGATGAAAAACTGTTTTTT
few,NA,TRBJ2-5,TRBV7-2,CASSLLLALETQYF,TGTGCCAGCAGCTTACTCCTAGCGCTCGAGACCCAGTACTTC
NA,TRBD1,TRBJ1-3,TRBV29-1,CSARQGTSSGNTIYF,TGCAGCGCACGACAGGGGACAAGCTCTGGAAACACCATATATTTT
NA,TRBD2,TRBJ2-7,TRBV19,CASSMERGDYEQYF,TGTGCCAGTAGTATGGAGCGGGGGGACTACGAGCAGTACTTC
few,TRBD1,TRBJ1-5,TRBV4-1,CASSQESAGGWQPQHF,TGCGCCAGCAGCCAAGAATCGGCAGGGGGATGGCAGCCCCAGCATTTT
NA,TRBD1,TRBJ1-4,TRBV7-9,CASSSQTGAPNEKLFF,TGTGCCAGCAGCTCTCAGACAGGGGCCCCTAATGAAAAACTGTTTTTT
NA,TRBD1,TRBJ2-5,TRBV27,CASFFRQGQETQYF,TGTGCCAGCTTTTTTCGACAGGGGCAAGAGACCCAGTACTTC
NA,TRBD2,TRBJ2-7,TRBV20-1,CSAVAGGSSYEQYF,TGCAGTGCTGTAGCGGGGGGGAGCTCCTACGAACAGTACTTC
NA,NA,TRBJ2-2,TRBV7-9,CASSLPKRRPGELFF,TGTGCCAGCAGCCTCCCCAAACGCCGCCCCGGGGAGCTGTTTTTT
NA,TRBD1,TRBJ1-2,TRBV20-1,CSATDRGLVGYTF,TGCAGTGCAACGGACAGGGGGCTAGTAGGCTACACCTTC
few,NA,TRBJ1-5,TRBV10-1,CASSESEEEASRKPQHF,TGCGCCAGCAGTGAGTCGGAGGAGGAGGCATCGAGAAAGCCCCAGCATTTT
few,NA,TRBJ1-5,TRBV7-2,CASSWVEAQPQHF,TGTGCCAGCAGCTGGGTGGAGGCTCAGCCCCAGCATTTT
NA,TRBD2,TRBJ2-3,TRBV7-2,CASSPRAGGPGTQYF,TGCGCCAGCAGCCCCAGGGCGGGGGGGCCTGGTACGCAGTATTTT
few,NA,TRBJ1-3,TRBV7-2,CASSQGPGNTIYF,TGTGCCAGCAGCCAGGGCCCTGGAAACACCATATATTTT
NA,NA,TRBJ1-1,TRBV6-1,CASSPGAGAFF,TGTGCCAGCAGCCCAGGAGCTGGAGCTTTCTTT
NA,NA,TRBJ1-5,TRBV21-1,CASSGRINQPQHF,TGTGCCAGCAGCGGACGGATCAATCAGCCCCAGCATTTT
NA,NA,TRBJ1-6,TRBV4-3,CASSQDVGSSSYNSPLHF,TGCGCCAGCAGCCAAGATGTCGGGTCGAGCTCCTATAATTCACCCCTCCACTTT
few,NA,TRBJ2-3,TRBV28,CASTQIPGKTDTQYF,TGTGCCAGCACGCAAATCCCAGGGAAAACAGATACGCAGTATTTT
few,TRBD1,TRBJ1-1,TRBV7-8,CASSLRQGLGTEAFF,TGTGCCAGCAGCTTAAGACAGGGTTTGGGCACTGAAGCTTTCTTT
few,TRBD1,TRBJ1-5,TRBV20-1,CSASRGLGGNQPQHF,TGCAGTGCCTCGAGGGGGCTAGGGGGCAATCAGCCCCAGCATTTT
NA,NA,TRBJ1-6,TRBV5-4,CASSSSGGRYNSPLHF,TGTGCCAGCAGCTCCTCCGGGGGCCGCTATAATTCACCCCTCCACTTT
few,NA,TRBJ1-2,TRBV28,CASSFQVLNYGYTF,TGTGCCAGCAGTTTCCAAGTCTTAAACTATGGCTACACCTTC
NA,NA,TRBJ1-1,TRBV6-1,CASSKGQILDAFF,TGTGCCAGCAGTAAAGGACAGATTTTAGATGCTTTCTTT
few,NA,TRBJ1-5,TRBV19,CASRGTLPQPQHF,TGTGCCAGTAGGGGCACCCTCCCTCAGCCCCAGCATTTT
few,NA,TRBJ1-2,TRBV20-1,CSAWDSDHYGYTF,TGCAGTGCTTGGGACTCAGATCATTATGGCTACACCTTC
NA,NA,TRBJ1-4,TRBV7-9,CASSLAEGGEKLFF,TGTGCCAGCAGCTTAGCGGAGGGAGGCGAAAAACTGTTTTTT
NA,NA,TRBJ2-7,TRBV2,CAGSTGRLYEQYF,TGTGCCGGATCGACTGGACGACTCTACGAGCAGTACTTC
NA,NA,TRBJ1-1,TRBV12-3/TRBV12-4,CASSFGQNTEAFF,TGTGCCAGCAGTTTTGGACAGAACACTGAAGCTTTCTTT
NA,TRBD2,TRBJ2-3,TRBV6-1,CASSARGEEDTQYF,TGTGCCAGCAGTGCCCGGGGGGAAGAAGATACGCAGTATTTT
NA,TRBD1,TRBJ2-7,TRBV10-3,CAIDQGQGEQYF,TGTGCCATCGACCAGGGACAGGGCGAGCAGTACTTC
few,TRBD2,TRBJ2-3,TRBV12-3/TRBV12-4,CASSFGGIPDTQYF,TGTGCCAGCAGTTTCGGGGGGATCCCAGATACGCAGTATTTT
few,NA,TRBJ2-2,TRBV20-1,CSAVAGFTGELFF,TGCAGTGCGGTGGCAGGGTTCACCGGGGAGCTGTTTTTT
NA,NA,TRBJ2-5,TRBV6-2/TRBV6-3,CASSYSGGLFKETQYF,TGTGCCAGCAGCTATTCCGGAGGGCTCTTTAAAGAGACCCAGTACTTC
medium-sized,NA,TRBJ1-2,TRBV20-1,CSAPGVRVGDGGYTF,TGCAGTGCCCCCGGCGTAAGAGTGGGGGATGGTGGCTACACCTTC
NA,TRBD2,TRBJ2-3,TRBV7-2,CASTTGLAGDTQYF,TGTGCCAGCACCACGGGACTAGCAGGAGATACGCAGTATTTT
NA,NA,TRBJ2-5,TRBV5-1,CASRRLRSQETQYF,TGCGCCAGCAGACGATTACGGAGCCAAGAGACCCAGTACTTC
NA,NA,TRBJ1-1,TRBV6-1,CASTRSQGLAEAFF,TGTGCCAGCACCCGTTCACAGGGACTGGCTGAAGCTTTCTTT
few,TRBD2,TRBJ2-5,TRBV15,CATSTGTSGGAVKTQYF,TGTGCCACCAGCACTGGGACTAGCGGGGGGGCTGTAAAGACCCAGTACTTC
NA,NA,TRBJ2-3,TRBV6-5,CASSYSSNWMSTDTQYF,TGTGCCAGCAGTTACTCGAGTAATTGGATGAGCACAGATACGCAGTATTTT
few,NA,TRBJ2-7,TRBV11-2,CASSPGPRNFSYEQYF,TGTGCCAGCAGCCCCGGCCCGAGAAACTTCTCCTACGAGCAGTACTTC
NA,NA,TRBJ1-2,TRBV5-5,CASSLGRGNYGYTF,TGTGCCAGCAGCTTGGGCCGGGGTAACTATGGCTACACCTTC
few,NA,TRBJ1-4,TRBV7-9,CASSMPGRPEKLFF,TGTGCCAGCAGCATGCCGGGACGACCTGAAAAACTGTTTTTT
few,TRBD2,TRBJ2-7,TRBV10-2,CASSPSGGYEQYF,TGCGCCAGCAGTCCTAGCGGGGGTTACGAGCAGTACTTC
few,TRBD1,TRBJ1-1,TRBV7-2,CASSLRGQGGSAFF,TGTGCCAGCAGCTTACGGGGACAGGGGGGCTCAGCTTTCTTT
NA,TRBD2,TRBJ2-3,TRBV5-1,CASSLATSGGRADTQYF,TGCGCCAGCAGCTTGGCCACTAGCGGGGGGAGGGCAGATACGCAGTATTTT
medium-sized,NA,TRBJ1-5,TRBV2,CASSELGMRGNQPQHF,TGTGCCAGCAGTGAGCTGGGGATGAGAGGCAATCAGCCCCAGCATTTT
NA,TRBD2,TRBJ2-3,TRBV20-1,CSAIQGTSGGAADTQYF,TGCAGTGCTATCCAAGGGACTAGCGGGGGGGCCGCGGATACGCAGTATTTT